This TCR beta chain comes out of a study of blood T cell repertoires in COVID-19. In the study overall: Italy, Spain and the United States were the sources of the convalescent and acute COVID-19 samples. T cells, B-cell-depleted T cells, or PBMCs provided the cDNA or gDNA that served as material.

CDR3 length equals 15 residues. CDR1 is LGHDT and CDR2 is YNNKEL in the germline V gene (reference sequence). Trimming cost V 7 bases and J 4 bases, with 19 bases left between them. Produced via immunoSEQ multiplex PCR; TCRdb's table is partial and in-frame only. The sample holds tens of thousands of clones, about 90% seen once. The chain is built from TRBV3-1 (or the pseudogene TRBV3-2) and TRBJ2-5, with D possibly being TRBD1 (5 bases). The sequence came from a human donor in a cohort sampled during active COVID-19. Sample: peripheral blood. This CDR3 reads CASKSSGIGSETQYF. In DNA form, the CDR3 reads TGTGCCAGCAAGAGTTCAGGGATCGGGTCAGAGACCCAGTACTTC.